Sequencing of this T cell receptor (beta chain) was carried out in a study of cytomegalovirus exposure and HLA in healthy donors. V was pared by 8 bases and J by 2 bases, with 5 bases of the junction left unmatched. From germline, CDR1 is SNHLY and CDR2 FYNNEI. CDR3 length: 13 amino acids. PCR amplification relied on 60 Vbeta primers (plus 13 Jbeta primers). TCRdb's copy holds only in-frame clones and misses some; the assay was immunoSEQ multiplex PCR. The sample lists about 130,000 clones, more than 70% occurring once. This sequence was found in a male donor in good health and CMV-seronegative. The V and J genes are TRBV2 and TRBJ2-5, with 7 bases identical to TRBD2. Specimen: PBMCs. This CDR3 reads CASHRDYQETQYF. The DNA of the CDR3 is TGTGCCAGCCACCGGGACTATCAAGAGACCCAGTACTTC.